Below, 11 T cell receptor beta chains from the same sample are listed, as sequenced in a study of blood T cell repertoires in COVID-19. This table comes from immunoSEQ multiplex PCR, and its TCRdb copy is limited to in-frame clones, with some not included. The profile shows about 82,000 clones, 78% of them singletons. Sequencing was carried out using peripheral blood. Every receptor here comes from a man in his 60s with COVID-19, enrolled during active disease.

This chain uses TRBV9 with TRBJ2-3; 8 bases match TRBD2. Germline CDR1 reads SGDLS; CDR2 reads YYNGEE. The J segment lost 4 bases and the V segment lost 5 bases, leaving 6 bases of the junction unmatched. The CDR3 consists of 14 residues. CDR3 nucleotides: TGTGCCAGCAGTGGTGCGGGGGGCCCAGATACGCAGTATTTT. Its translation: CASSGAGGPDTQYF. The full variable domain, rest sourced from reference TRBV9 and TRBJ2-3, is DSGVTQTPKHLITATGQRVTLRCSPRSGDLSVYWYQQSLDQGLQFLIQYYNGEERAKGNILERFSAQQFPDLHSELNLSSLELGDSALYFCASSGAGGPDTQYFGPGTRLTVL.

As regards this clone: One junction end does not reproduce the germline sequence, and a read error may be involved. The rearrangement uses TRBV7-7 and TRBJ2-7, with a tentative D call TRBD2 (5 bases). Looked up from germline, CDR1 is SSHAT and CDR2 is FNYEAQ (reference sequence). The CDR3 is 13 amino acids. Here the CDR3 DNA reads TGTGCTAGCAGTGAGAGGGTCTCCTACGAGCAGTACTTC. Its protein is CASSERVSYEQYF. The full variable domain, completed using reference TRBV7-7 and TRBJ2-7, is GAGVSQSPRYKVTKRGQDVTLRCDPISSHATLYWYQQALGQGPEFLTYFNYEAQPDKSGLPSDRFSAERPEGSISTLTIQRTEQRDSAMYRCASSERVSYEQYFGPGTRLTVT.

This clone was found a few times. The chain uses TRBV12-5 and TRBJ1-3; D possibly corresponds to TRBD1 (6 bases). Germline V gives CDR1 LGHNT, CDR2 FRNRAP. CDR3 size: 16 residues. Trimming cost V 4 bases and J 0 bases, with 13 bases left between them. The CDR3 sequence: CASGSAGATSGNTIYF. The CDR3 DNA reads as TGTGCTAGTGGTTCCGCAGGGGCTACCTCTGGAAACACCATATATTTT.

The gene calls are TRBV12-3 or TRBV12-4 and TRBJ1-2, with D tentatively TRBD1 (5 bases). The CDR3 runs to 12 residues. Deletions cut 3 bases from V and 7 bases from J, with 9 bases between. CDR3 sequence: CASSLGQGGYTF. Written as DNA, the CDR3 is TGTGCCAGCAGTTTGGGGCAGGGTGGCTACACCTTC.

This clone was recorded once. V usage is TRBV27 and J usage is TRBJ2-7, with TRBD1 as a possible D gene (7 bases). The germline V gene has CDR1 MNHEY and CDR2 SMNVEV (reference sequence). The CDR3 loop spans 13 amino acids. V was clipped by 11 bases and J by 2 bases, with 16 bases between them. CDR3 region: CACGDSYPYEQYF. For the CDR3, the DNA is TGTGCCTGCGGGGACAGCTACCCCTACGAGCAGTACTTC.

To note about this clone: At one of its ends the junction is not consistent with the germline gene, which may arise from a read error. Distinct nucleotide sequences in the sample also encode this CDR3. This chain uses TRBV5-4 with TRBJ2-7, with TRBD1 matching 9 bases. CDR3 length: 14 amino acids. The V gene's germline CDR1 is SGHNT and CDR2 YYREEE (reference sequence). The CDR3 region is CASRLGTGRGEQYF. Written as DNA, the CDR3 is TGTGCCAGCAGGCTCGGGACAGGGAGGGGCGAGCAATACTTC. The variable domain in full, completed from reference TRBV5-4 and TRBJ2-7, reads ETGVTQSPTHLIKTRGQQVTLRCSSQSGHNTVSWYQQALGQGPQFIFQYYREEENGRGNFPPRFSGLQFPNYSSELNVNALELDDSALYLCASRLGTGRGEQYFGPGTRLTVT.

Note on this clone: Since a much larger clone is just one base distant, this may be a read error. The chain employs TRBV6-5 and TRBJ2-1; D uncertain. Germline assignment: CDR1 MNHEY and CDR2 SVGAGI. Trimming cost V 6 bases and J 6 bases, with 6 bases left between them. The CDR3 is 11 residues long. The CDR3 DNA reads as TGTGCCAGCAGCCCCCTCAATGAGCAGTTCTTC. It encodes CASSPLNEQFF.

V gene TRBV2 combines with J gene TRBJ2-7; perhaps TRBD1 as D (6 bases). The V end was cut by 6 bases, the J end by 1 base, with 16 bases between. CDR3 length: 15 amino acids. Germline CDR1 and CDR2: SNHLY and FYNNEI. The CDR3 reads CASRGPTGTSYEQYF. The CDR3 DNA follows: TGTGCCAGCAGGGGCCCGACAGGAACTTCCTACGAGCAGTACTTC.

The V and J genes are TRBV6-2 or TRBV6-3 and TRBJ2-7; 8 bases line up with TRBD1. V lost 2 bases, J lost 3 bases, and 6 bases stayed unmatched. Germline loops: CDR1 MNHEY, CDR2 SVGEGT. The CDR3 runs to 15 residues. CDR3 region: CASSYNRGDDYEQYF. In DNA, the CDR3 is TGTGCCAGCAGTTACAACAGGGGGGATGACTACGAGCAGTACTTC.

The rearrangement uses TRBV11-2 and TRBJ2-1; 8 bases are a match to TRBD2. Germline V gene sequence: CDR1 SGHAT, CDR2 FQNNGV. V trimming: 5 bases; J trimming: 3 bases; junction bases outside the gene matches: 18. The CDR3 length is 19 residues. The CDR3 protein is CASSRNNLLAGPNYNEQFF. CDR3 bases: TGTGCCAGCAGCCGGAACAACCTTTTAGCGGGGCCGAACTACAATGAGCAGTTCTTC. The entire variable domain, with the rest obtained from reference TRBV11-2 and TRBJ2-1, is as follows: EAGVAQSPRYKIIEKRQSVAFWCNPISGHATLYWYQQILGQGPKLLIQFQNNGVVDDSQLPKDRFSAERLKGVDSTLKIQPAKLEDSAVYLCASSRNNLLAGPNYNEQFFGPGTRLTVL.

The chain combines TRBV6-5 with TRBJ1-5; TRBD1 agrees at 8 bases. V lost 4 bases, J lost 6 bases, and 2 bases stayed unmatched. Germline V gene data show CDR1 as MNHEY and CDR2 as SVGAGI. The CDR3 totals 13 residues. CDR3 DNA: TGTGCCAGCAGTTCAGGGGGCGGTCAGCCCCAGCATTTT. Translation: CASSSGGGQPQHF.